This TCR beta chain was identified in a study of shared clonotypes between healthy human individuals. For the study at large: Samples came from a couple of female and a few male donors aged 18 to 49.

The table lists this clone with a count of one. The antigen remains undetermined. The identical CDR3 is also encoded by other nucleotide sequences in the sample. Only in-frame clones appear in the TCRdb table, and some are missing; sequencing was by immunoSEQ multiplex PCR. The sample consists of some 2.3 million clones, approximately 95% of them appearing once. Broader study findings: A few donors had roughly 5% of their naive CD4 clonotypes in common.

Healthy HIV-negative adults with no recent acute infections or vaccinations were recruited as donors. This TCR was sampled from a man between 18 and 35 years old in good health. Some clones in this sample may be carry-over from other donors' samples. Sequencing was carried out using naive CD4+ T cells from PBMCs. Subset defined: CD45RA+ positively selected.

CDR3 in DNA: TGTGCCAGCAGCCCGACAGGGACCTACGAGCAGTACTTC. Protein sequence: CASSPTGTYEQYF. The chain recombines TRBV6-6 with TRBJ2-7, with 7 bases fitting TRBD1. Germline CDR1 is MNHNY and CDR2 is SVGAGI (reference sequence). With V trimmed by 6 bases and J by 2 bases, 4 bases remained unmatched. The CDR3 covers 13 residues.